These T cell receptor beta chains were read from a single sample in a study of early stage breast cancer tumors. The assay was immunoSEQ multiplex PCR, and TCRdb's table has in-frame clones only and misses some. The sample has under 45,000 clones; over 60% are singletons. The source material was blood. The receptors were gathered from a person aged 45-60 years with breast cancer. Both conserved end residues are trimmed from each CDR3. Fields, in order: CDR3 length, V gene, J gene, CDR3 protein.

CDR3 length: 10; V gene: TRBV14; J gene: TRBJ1-4; CDR3 protein: ASSQTGIKLF
CDR3 length: 14; V gene: TRBV7-3; J gene: TRBJ2-1; CDR3 protein: ASSSLTSAIYNEQF
CDR3 length: 14; V gene: TRBV5-6; J gene: TRBJ1-1; CDR3 protein: ACSEFRGALGTEAF
CDR3 length: 13; V gene: TRBV2; J gene: TRBJ2-7; CDR3 protein: ASSPQGFSSYEQY
CDR3 length: 12; V gene: TRBV19; J gene: TRBJ1-2; CDR3 protein: ASTLGRGLYGYT
CDR3 length: 12; V gene: TRBV2; J gene: TRBJ2-5; CDR3 protein: ASSELAGVETQY
CDR3 length: 12; V gene: TRBV28; J gene: TRBJ2-7; CDR3 protein: ASSRDGGPYEQY
CDR3 length: 13; V gene: TRBV2; J gene: TRBJ1-5; CDR3 protein: ASSGRVNSNQPQH
CDR3 length: 12; V gene: TRBV12-5; J gene: TRBJ2-7; CDR3 protein: ASGLGGLAQEQY
CDR3 length: 12; V gene: TRBV5-1; J gene: TRBJ1-3; CDR3 protein: ASSWDYPGNTIY
CDR3 length: 14; V gene: TRBV10-3; J gene: TRBJ2-4; CDR3 protein: AISESGGVAKNIQY
CDR3 length: 14; V gene: TRBV27; J gene: TRBJ1-2; CDR3 protein: ASSLIGGAPSDGYT
CDR3 length: 11; V gene: TRBV28; J gene: TRBJ1-2; CDR3 protein: ASSLLGAGGYT
CDR3 length: 14; V gene: TRBV4-1; J gene: TRBJ2-7; CDR3 protein: ASSPTDRGSSYEQY
CDR3 length: 13; V gene: TRBV9; J gene: TRBJ1-2; CDR3 protein: ASSVDAGPNYGYT
CDR3 length: 10; V gene: TRBV19; J gene: TRBJ2-5; CDR3 protein: ASKDYWETQY
CDR3 length: 11; V gene: TRBV2; J gene: TRBJ1-1; CDR3 protein: ASRMDRGLEAF
CDR3 length: 13; V gene: TRBV7-2; J gene: TRBJ1-6; CDR3 protein: ASSWEDGPNSPLH
CDR3 length: 11; V gene: TRBV25-1; J gene: TRBJ2-7; CDR3 protein: ASSADTGYEQY
CDR3 length: 14; V gene: TRBV5-1; J gene: TRBJ2-1; CDR3 protein: ASSLDPLAEGIEQF
CDR3 length: 12; V gene: TRBV5-1; J gene: TRBJ1-1; CDR3 protein: ASSLRGLSTEAF
CDR3 length: 13; V gene: TRBV5-8; J gene: TRBJ1-5; CDR3 protein: ASSRLGGSGQPQH
CDR3 length: 13; V gene: TRBV11-2; J gene: TRBJ2-2; CDR3 protein: ASTQDRAMGGELF
CDR3 length: 11; V gene: TRBV29-1; J gene: TRBJ2-7; CDR3 protein: SVTRLGSYEQY
CDR3 length: 13; V gene: TRBV7-3; J gene: TRBJ2-1; CDR3 protein: ASSPQGGSNNEQF
CDR3 length: 12; V gene: TRBV27; J gene: TRBJ2-2; CDR3 protein: ASSLSRVGGELF
CDR3 length: 13; V gene: TRBV5-1; J gene: TRBJ2-3; CDR3 protein: ASVSGGPSTDTQY
CDR3 length: 12; V gene: TRBV25-1; J gene: TRBJ2-1; CDR3 protein: ASSEPRGLSEQF